This TCR beta chain was found in a study of vaccination and CD4 T cells after COVID-19. Sequencing of DNA taken from cultured CD4+ T cells relied on the Oncomine TCR Beta short-read assay. TCRdb ran MiXCR on the PCR reads and lists one entry per CDR3 protein. The sample gives some 25,000 distinct CDR3 sequences, roughly 64% of which show up once; 7% to 9.5% is in the top ten. A note on this clonotype: Its antigen is unknown.

Germline CDR1 KGHSH, CDR2 LQKENI. The ends were cut back, 6 bases at V and 1 base at J, with 9 bases in the middle. The CDR3 covers 13 residues. Treatment in this sample: roughly 10-day PBMC culture with coronavirus spike peptide pools or control peptides (ViraFEST assay). The sequence came from a human donor who had recovered from COVID-19. V is TRBV18 and J is TRBJ1-2; D might be TRBD1 (5 bases). The sample taken for sequencing was CD4+ T cells from blood, cultured in vitro. The CDR3 bases are TGTGCCAGCTCCCTACAGGATAACTATGGCTACACCTTC. This gives the protein CASSLQDNYGYTF.